These 7 T cell receptor beta chains share one sample of origin, sequenced in a study of PD-L1 blockade in urothelial cancer. Sequenced by immunoSEQ multiplex PCR; TCRdb stores in-frame clones only, minus some. This table holds tens of thousands of clones, almost 90% found once. Time point indicated: peripheral blood 6 weeks after treatment start. The source material was PBMCs, sampled around atezolizumab (anti-PD-L1) treatment. Receptor source: a man in his 60s with urothelial cancer.

The chain is built from TRBV20-1 and TRBJ2-2; D ambiguous. The germline V and J ends were trimmed by 7 bases and 6 bases, with 6 bases remaining between them. Germline V gene lookup returns CDR1 DFQATT and CDR2 SNEGSKA (reference sequence). This CDR3 contains 10 residues. The CDR3 DNA is TGCAGTGGTGCAGCCGGGGAGCTGTTTTTT. Encoded protein: CSGAAGELFF.

This chain uses TRBV18 with TRBJ2-1; 11 positions agree with TRBD2. Germline V lookup: CDR1 KGHSH, CDR2 LQKENI. This CDR3 contains 15 residues. The V gene end was trimmed by 5 bases and the J gene end by 7 bases; junction bases not matched to a gene: 7. The CDR3 DNA follows: TGTGCCAGCTCAAGTAGCGGGGGGGCGGAAAATGAGCAGTTCTTC. Amino acid sequence: CASSSSGGAENEQFF.

Here the CDR3 DNA reads TGTGCCAGCAGCCGAGGACTAGCGGGAGGATCGAACACCGGGGAGCTGTTTTTT. The encoded protein is CASSRGLAGGSNTGELFF. This chain links TRBV4-2 with TRBJ2-2; 14 positions agree with TRBD2. V gave up 4 bases and J gave up 0 bases; unmatched junction bases: 4. CDR1 is LGHNA, CDR2 YNFKEQ, per germline. The CDR3 runs 18 residues.

The chain joins TRBV11-2 to TRBJ2-1; perhaps TRBD1 as D (5 bases). V was trimmed by 5 bases and J by 4 bases, leaving 9 bases between them. CDR3 length: 13 amino acids. The germline CDR1 and CDR2 sequences are SGHAT and FQNNGV. CDR3 DNA sequence: TGTGCCAGCAGCACTGACAGATACAATGAGCAGTTCTTC. Amino acids: CASSTDRYNEQFF. Combining the CDR3 with reference TRBV11-2 and TRBJ2-1 gives the whole variable domain EAGVAQSPRYKIIEKRQSVAFWCNPISGHATLYWYQQILGQGPKLLIQFQNNGVVDDSQLPKDRFSAERLKGVDSTLKIQPAKLEDSAVYLCASSTDRYNEQFFGPGTRLTVL.

This chain links TRBV5-1 with TRBJ2-1; 8 bases agree with TRBD2. The trim removed 4 bases at V and 4 bases at J, leaving 10 bases unmatched. CDR1 is SGHRS, CDR2 YFSETQ, per germline. The CDR3 has 16 amino acids. In DNA, the CDR3 is TGCGCCAGCAGCGGGGCGGTTAGCGGGACTTACAATGAGCAGTTCTTC. Translating it yields CASSGAVSGTYNEQFF.

The chain carries TRBV28 and TRBJ2-2, with TRBD2 matching 14 bases. CDR1 and CDR2 from the germline V gene are MDHEN and SYDVKM. The CDR3 has 15 amino acids. V shed 5 bases and J 6 bases; nucleotides not matched to a gene: 2. In nucleotides, the CDR3 is TGTGCCAGCAGTAGGGGACTAGCGGGAGCCGGGGAGCTGTTTTTT. Translating gives CASSRGLAGAGELFF. Supplemented by reference TRBV28 and TRBJ2-2, the full variable domain reads DVKVTQSSRYLVKRTGEKVFLECVQDMDHENMFWYRQDPGLGLRLIYFSYDVKMKEKGDIPEGYSVSREKKERFSLILESASTNQTSMYLCASSRGLAGAGELFFGEGSRLTVL.

The V and J genes are TRBV6-6 and TRBJ1-2; D gene ambiguous. V dropped 0 bases and J dropped 6 bases, with 11 bases sitting between them. The germline V gene encodes CDR1 MNHNY and CDR2 SVGAGI (reference sequence). This CDR3 comprises 14 residues. Here the CDR3 reads CASSYSIPQDGYTF. CDR3 nucleotides: TGTGCCAGCAGTTACTCGATTCCGCAGGATGGCTACACCTTC.